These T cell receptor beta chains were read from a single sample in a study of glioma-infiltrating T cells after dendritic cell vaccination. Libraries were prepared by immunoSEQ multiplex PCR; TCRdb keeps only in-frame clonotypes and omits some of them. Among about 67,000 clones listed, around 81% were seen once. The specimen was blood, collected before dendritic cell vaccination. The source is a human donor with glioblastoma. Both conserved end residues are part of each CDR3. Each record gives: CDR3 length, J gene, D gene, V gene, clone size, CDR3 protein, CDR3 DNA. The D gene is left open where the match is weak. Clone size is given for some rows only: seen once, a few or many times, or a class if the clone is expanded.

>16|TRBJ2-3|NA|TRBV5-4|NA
CASSWAGSQGTDTQYF
TGTGCCAGCAGCTGGGCGGGCTCCCAGGGCACAGATACGCAGTATTTT
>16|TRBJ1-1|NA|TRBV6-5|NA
CASSYSGRKGNTEAFF
TGTGCCAGCAGTTACTCGGGGAGGAAGGGGAACACTGAAGCTTTCTTT
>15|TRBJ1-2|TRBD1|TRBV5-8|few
CASSIDRGQVGGYTF
TGTGCCAGCAGCATCGACAGGGGGCAAGTGGGTGGCTACACCTTC
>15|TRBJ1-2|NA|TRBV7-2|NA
CASSSISGAAYGYTF
TGTGCCAGCAGCAGCATTTCAGGGGCTGCTTACGGCTACACCTTC
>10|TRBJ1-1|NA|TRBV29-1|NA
CSVQAAEAFF
TGCAGCGTGCAAGCCGCTGAAGCTTTCTTT
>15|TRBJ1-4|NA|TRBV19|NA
CASSIVQEGGEKLFF
TGTGCCAGTAGTATAGTGCAGGAAGGAGGTGAAAAACTGTTTTTT
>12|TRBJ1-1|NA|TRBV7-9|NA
CASSLRYTEAFF
TGTGCCAGCAGCTTACGTTACACTGAAGCTTTCTTT
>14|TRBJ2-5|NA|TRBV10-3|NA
CATKEGNTQETQYF
TGTGCCACTAAGGAGGGGAACACTCAAGAGACCCAGTACTTC
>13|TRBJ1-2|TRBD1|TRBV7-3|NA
CASSPGQGEGYTF
TGTGCCAGCAGCCCCGGACAGGGAGAAGGCTACACCTTC
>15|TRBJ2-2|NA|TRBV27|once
CASSQNRVITGELFF
TGTGCCAGCAGTCAGAACAGGGTAATTACCGGGGAGCTGTTTTTT
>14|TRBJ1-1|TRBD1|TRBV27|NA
CASSLGRGITEAFF
TGTGCCAGCAGTTTAGGCAGGGGGATCACTGAAGCTTTCTTT
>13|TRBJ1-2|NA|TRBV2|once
CASSETGRYGYTF
TGTGCCAGCAGTGAAACAGGGCGCTATGGCTACACCTTC
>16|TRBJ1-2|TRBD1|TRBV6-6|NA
CASSYPTTGADYGYTF
TGTGCCAGCAGTTACCCCACGACAGGGGCGGACTATGGCTACACCTTC
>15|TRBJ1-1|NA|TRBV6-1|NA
CASSSLLGGKVEAFF
TGTGCCAGCAGTTCTCTCTTGGGAGGGAAGGTAGAGGCTTTCTTT
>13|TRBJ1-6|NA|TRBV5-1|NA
CASSSSLNSPLHF
TGCGCCAGCAGCTCCTCCCTTAATTCACCCCTCCACTTT
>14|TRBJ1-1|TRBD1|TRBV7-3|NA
CASSSGQGAQEAFF
TGTGCCAGCAGCTCGGGACAGGGGGCGCAGGAAGCTTTCTTT
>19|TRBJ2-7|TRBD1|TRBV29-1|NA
CTFSHVRRGQELSDDEQYF
TGCACCTTCTCTCATGTTCGGAGGGGACAGGAACTTTCGGACGACGAGCAGTACTTC
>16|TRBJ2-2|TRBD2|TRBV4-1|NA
CASSRLAGENTGELFF
TGCGCCAGCAGCCGACTAGCGGGGGAGAACACCGGGGAGCTGTTTTTT
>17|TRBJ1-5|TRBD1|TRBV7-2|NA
CASSLEAPGQGRRPQHF
TGTGCCAGCAGCTTAGAGGCACCGGGACAGGGTCGTCGGCCCCAGCATTTT
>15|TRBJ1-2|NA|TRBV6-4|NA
CASSGTAGVDYGYTF
TGTGCCAGCAGTGGGACAGCGGGGGTAGACTATGGCTACACCTTC
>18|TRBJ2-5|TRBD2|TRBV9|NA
CASSVAGTSGGGQETQYF
TGTGCCAGCAGCGTAGCTGGGACTAGCGGGGGAGGCCAAGAGACCCAGTACTTC
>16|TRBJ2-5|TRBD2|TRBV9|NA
CASSLGLAGGQETQYF
TGTGCCAGCAGCCTGGGACTAGCGGGGGGACAAGAGACCCAGTACTTC
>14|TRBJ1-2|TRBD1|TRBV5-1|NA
CASSLGTGGNGYTF
TGCGCCAGCAGCTTGGGGACAGGGGGAAATGGCTACACCTTC
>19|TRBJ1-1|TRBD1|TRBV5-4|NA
CASSLGPGQVRGGRFEAFF
TGTGCCAGCAGCTTGGGGCCGGGACAGGTTAGAGGGGGGCGGTTTGAAGCTTTCTTT
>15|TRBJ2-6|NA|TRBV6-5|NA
CASSYLSSGANVLTF
TGTGCCAGCAGTTATTTGAGCTCTGGGGCCAACGTCCTGACTTTC
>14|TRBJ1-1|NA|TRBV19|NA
CASSGAGKNTEAFF
TGTGCCAGTAGTGGGGCAGGTAAAAACACTGAAGCTTTCTTT
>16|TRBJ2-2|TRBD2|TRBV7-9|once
CASSLGLAGNTGELFF
TGTGCCAGCAGCTTAGGACTAGCGGGGAACACCGGGGAGCTGTTTTTT
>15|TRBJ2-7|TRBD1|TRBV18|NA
CASSPYYGTGDEQYF
TGTGCCAGCTCACCATATTATGGGACAGGGGACGAGCAGTACTTC
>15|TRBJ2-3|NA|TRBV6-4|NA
CASSDSLGAPDTQYF
TGTGCCAGCAGTGACTCTCTAGGTGCCCCAGATACGCAGTATTTT
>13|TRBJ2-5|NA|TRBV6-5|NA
CASSSVIQETQYF
TGTGCCAGCAGTTCCGTAATACAAGAGACCCAGTACTTC
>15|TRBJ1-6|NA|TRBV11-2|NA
CASRFWRSYNSPLHF
TGTGCCAGCAGGTTCTGGAGGTCCTATAATTCACCCCTCCACTTT
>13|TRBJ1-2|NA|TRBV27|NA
CASSSPRGYGYTF
TGTGCCAGCAGTTCCCCCCGCGGGTATGGCTACACCTTC
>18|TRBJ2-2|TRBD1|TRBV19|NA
CASSIGTGVNLNTGELFF
TGTGCCAGTAGTATAGGGACAGGCGTTAACCTAAACACCGGGGAGCTGTTTTTT
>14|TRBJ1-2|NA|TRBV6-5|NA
CASSYLTGSGGYTF
TGTGCCAGCAGTTACCTTACAGGGTCTGGCGGCTACACCTTC
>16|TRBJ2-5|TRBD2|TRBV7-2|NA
CASSSWTSGGQETQYF
TGTGCCAGCAGCTCGTGGACTAGCGGGGGGCAAGAGACCCAGTACTTC
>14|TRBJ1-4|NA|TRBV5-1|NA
CASSLVQGGEKLFF
TGCGCCAGCAGCTTGGTCCAGGGTGGTGAAAAACTGTTTTTT
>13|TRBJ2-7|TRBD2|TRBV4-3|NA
CARALREGYEQYF
TGCGCCAGGGCTTTGCGGGAGGGGTACGAGCAGTACTTC
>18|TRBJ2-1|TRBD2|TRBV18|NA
CASSPTGTSVSSYNEQFF
TGTGCCAGCTCACCAACCGGGACTAGCGTTAGCTCCTACAATGAGCAGTTCTTC
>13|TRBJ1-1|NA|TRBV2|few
CASMMRRDTEAFF
TGTGCCAGCATGATGAGAAGAGACACTGAAGCTTTCTTT
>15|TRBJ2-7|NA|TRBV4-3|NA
CASSQDFQGSYEQYF
TGCGCCAGCAGCCAAGATTTCCAGGGGAGCTACGAGCAGTACTTC
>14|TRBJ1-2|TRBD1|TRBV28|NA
CASSFADRENGYTF
TGTGCCAGCAGTTTTGCGGACAGGGAAAATGGCTACACCTTC
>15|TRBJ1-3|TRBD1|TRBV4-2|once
CASNGQGLSGNTIYF
TGTGCCAGCAACGGACAGGGCCTCTCTGGAAACACCATATATTTT
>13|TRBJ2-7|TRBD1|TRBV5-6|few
CASSPGTAYEQYF
TGTGCCAGCAGCCCCGGGACAGCCTACGAGCAGTACTTC
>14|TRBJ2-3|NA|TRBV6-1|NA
CASSEWTDTDTQYF
TGTGCCAGCAGTGAGTGGACAGACACAGATACGCAGTATTTT
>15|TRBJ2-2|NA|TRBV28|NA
CASSRPGLSGRELFF
TGTGCCAGCAGTCGACCGGGACTCTCCGGACGGGAGCTGTTTTTT
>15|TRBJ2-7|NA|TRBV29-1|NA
CSVFASGTSSYEQYF
TGCAGCGTTTTCGCCTCCGGGACTTCCTCCTACGAGCAGTACTTC
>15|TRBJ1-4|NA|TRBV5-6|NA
CASSSFLQGGEKLFF
TGTGCCAGCAGCTCCTTTCTCCAGGGAGGAGAAAAACTGTTTTTT
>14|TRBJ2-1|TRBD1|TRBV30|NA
CAGEYRGSYNEQFF
TGTGCCGGAGAGTACAGGGGTTCCTACAATGAGCAGTTCTTC
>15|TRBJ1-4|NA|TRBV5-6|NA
CASSWAGTFDEKLFF
TGTGCCAGCAGCTGGGCCGGGACATTCGACGAAAAACTGTTTTTT
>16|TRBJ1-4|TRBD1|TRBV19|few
CASTPRGGQGDEKLFF
TGTGCCAGTACCCCCCGGGGAGGACAGGGTGATGAAAAACTGTTTTTT